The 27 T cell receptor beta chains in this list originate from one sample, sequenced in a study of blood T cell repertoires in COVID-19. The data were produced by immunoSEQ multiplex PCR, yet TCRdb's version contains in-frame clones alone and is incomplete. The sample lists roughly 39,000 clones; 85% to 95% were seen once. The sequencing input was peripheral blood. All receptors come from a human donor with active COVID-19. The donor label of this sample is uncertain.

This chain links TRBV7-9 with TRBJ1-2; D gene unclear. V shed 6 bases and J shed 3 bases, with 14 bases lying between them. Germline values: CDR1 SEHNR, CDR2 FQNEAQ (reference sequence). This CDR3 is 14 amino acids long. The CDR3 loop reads CASRTSGGYYGYTF. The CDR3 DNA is TGTGCCAGCAGAACGTCGGGAGGGTACTATGGCTACACCTTC.

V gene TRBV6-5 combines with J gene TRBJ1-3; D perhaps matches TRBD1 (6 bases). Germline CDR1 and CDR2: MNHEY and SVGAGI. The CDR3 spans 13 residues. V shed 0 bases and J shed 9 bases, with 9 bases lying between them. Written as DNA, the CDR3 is TGTGCCAGCAGTTACTCGGGGGCCAGCACCATATATTTT. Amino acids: CASSYSGASTIYF.

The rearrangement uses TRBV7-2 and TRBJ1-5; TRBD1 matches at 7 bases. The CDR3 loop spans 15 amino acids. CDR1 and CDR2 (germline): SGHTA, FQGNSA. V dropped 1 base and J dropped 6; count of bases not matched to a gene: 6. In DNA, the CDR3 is TGTGCCAGCAGCTTAGGCCCTACAGGGGTTCAGCCCCAGCATTTT. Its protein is CASSLGPTGVQPQHF.

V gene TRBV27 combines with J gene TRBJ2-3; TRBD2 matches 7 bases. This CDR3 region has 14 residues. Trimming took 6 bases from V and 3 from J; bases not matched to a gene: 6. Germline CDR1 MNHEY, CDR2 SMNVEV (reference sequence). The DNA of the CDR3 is TGTGCCAGCAGCCTCGGGGGGAAAACAGATACGCAGTATTTT. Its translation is CASSLGGKTDTQYF.

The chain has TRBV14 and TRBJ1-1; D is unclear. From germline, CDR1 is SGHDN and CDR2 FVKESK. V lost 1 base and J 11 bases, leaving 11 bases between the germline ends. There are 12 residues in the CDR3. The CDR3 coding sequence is TGTGCCAGCAGCCAAGGCGGATCTCTGGCTTTCTTT. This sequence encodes CASSQGGSLAFF. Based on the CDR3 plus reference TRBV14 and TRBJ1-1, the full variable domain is EAGVTQFPSHSVIEKGQTVTLRCDPISGHDNLYWYRRVMGKEIKFLLHFVKESKQDESGMPNNRFLAERTGGTYSTLKVQPAELEDSGVYFCASSQGGSLAFFGQGTRLTVV.

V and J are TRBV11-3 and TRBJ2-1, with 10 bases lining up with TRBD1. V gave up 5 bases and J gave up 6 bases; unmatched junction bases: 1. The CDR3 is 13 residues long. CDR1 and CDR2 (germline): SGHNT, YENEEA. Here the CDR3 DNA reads TGTGCCAGCAGCGGGACAGGGGCCAATGAGCAGTTCTTC. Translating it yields CASSGTGANEQFF.

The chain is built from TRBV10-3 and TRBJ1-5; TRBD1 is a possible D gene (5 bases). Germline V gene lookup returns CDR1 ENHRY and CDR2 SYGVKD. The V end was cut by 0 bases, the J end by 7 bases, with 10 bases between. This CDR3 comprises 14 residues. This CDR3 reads CAISESREGQPQHF. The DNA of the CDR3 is TGTGCCATCAGTGAGTCGAGGGAGGGGCAGCCCCAGCATTTT.

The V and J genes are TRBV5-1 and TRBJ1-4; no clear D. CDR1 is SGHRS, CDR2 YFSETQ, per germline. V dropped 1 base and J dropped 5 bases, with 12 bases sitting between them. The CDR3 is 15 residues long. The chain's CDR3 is CASSLYVGLNEKLFF. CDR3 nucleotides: TGCGCCAGCAGCTTGTATGTCGGTTTGAATGAAAAACTGTTTTTT. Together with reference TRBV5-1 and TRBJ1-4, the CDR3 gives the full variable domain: KAGVTQTPRYLIKTRGQQVTLSCSPISGHRSVSWYQQTPGQGLQFLFEYFSETQRNKGNFPGRFSGRQFSNSRSEMNVSTLELGDSALYLCASSLYVGLNEKLFFGSGTQLSVL.

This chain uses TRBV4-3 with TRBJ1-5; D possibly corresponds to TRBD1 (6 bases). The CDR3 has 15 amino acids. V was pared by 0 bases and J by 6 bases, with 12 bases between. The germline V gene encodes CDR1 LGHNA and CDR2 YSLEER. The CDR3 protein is CASSQEAKTGQPQHF. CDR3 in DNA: TGCGCCAGCAGCCAAGAAGCCAAGACAGGTCAGCCCCAGCATTTT.

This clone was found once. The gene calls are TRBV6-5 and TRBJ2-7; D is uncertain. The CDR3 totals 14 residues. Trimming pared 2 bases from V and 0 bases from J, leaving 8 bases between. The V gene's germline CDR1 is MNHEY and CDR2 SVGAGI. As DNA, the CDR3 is TGTGCCAGCAGTTACGCGACTTCCTCCTACGAGCAGTACTTC. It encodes CASSYATSSYEQYF.

The CDR3 reads CASRQEVYTGELFF. The DNA for the CDR3 is TGTGCCAGCAGGCAAGAGGTATACACCGGGGAGCTGTTTTTT. The chain recombines TRBV25-1 with TRBJ2-2; D gene ambiguous. The CDR3 is 14 residues long. The V end lost 6 bases, the J end lost 3 bases, and 11 bases lay between the germline ends. Germline CDR1 MGHDK, CDR2 SYGVNS.

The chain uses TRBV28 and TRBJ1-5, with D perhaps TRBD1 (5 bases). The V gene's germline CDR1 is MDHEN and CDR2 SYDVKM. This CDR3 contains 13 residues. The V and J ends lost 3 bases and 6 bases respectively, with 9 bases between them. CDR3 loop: CASSLPGRQPQHF. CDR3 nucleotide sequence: TGTGCCAGCAGTTTGCCAGGGCGTCAGCCCCAGCATTTT.

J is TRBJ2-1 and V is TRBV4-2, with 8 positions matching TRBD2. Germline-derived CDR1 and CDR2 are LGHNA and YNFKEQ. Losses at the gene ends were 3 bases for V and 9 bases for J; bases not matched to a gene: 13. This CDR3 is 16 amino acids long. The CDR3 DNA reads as TGTGCCAGCAGCCATGTGGGACTAGGGACCGACAGTGAGCAGTTCTTC. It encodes CASSHVGLGTDSEQFF.

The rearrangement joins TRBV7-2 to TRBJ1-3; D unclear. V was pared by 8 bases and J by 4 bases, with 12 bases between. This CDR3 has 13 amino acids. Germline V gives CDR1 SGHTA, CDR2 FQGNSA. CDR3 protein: CASRGPAGNTIYF. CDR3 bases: TGTGCCAGCCGAGGGCCGGCGGGAAACACCATATATTTT.

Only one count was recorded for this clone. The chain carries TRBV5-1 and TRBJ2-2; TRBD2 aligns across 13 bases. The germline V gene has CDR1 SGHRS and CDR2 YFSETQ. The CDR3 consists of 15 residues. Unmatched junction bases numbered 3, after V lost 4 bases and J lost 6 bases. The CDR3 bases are TGCGCCAGCAGCGCTACTAGCGGGAGGGCCGGGGAGCTGTTTTTT. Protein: CASSATSGRAGELFF.

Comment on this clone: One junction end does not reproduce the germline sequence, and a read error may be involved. CDR3 in amino acids: CASSLAVGQSHF. CDR3 bases: TGTGCCAGCAGCTTAGCAGTAGGACAGTCCCACTTC. This chain uses TRBV11-2 with TRBJ1-2; D is possibly TRBD1 (6 bases). This CDR3 spans 12 amino acids. The germline V gene encodes CDR1 SGHAT and CDR2 FQNNGV.

The chain's CDR3 is CASSQPSTNEQFF. CDR3 nucleotides: TGCGCCAGCAGCCAACCGTCTACCAATGAGCAGTTCTTC. V usage is TRBV4-1 and J usage is TRBJ2-1; D gene unclear. Germline values: CDR1 MGHRA, CDR2 YSYEKL. The V gene lost 2 bases and the J gene lost 6 bases, with 8 bases spanning the gap. The CDR3 runs 13 residues.

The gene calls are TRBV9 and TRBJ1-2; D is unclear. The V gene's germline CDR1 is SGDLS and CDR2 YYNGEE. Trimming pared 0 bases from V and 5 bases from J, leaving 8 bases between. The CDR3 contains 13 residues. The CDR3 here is CASSVDVNYGYTF. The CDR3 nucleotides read TGTGCCAGCAGCGTAGATGTCAATTATGGCTACACCTTC. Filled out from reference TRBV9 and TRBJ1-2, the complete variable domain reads DSGVTQTPKHLITATGQRVTLRCSPRSGDLSVYWYQQSLDQGLQFLIQYYNGEERAKGNILERFSAQQFPDLHSELNLSSLELGDSALYFCASSVDVNYGYTFGSGTRLTVV.

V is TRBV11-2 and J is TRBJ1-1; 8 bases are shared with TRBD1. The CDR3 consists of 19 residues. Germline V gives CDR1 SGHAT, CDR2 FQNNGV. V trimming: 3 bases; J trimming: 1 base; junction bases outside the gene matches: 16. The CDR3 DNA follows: TGTGCCAGCAGCTTTATGGCACGACAGGGGAAATATAAGAACACTGAAGCTTTCTTT. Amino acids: CASSFMARQGKYKNTEAFF.

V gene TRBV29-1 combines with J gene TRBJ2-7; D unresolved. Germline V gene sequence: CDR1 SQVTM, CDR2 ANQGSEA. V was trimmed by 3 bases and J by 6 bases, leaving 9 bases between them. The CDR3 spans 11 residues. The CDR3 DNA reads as TGCAGCGTTGACCTATCGGGCGAGCAGTACTTC. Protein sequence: CSVDLSGEQYF.

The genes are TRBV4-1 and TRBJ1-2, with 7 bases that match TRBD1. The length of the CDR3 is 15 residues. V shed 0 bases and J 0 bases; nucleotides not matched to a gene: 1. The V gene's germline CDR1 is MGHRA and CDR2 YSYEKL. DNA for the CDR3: TGCGCCAGCAGCCAAGACGGGACAGCTAACTATGGCTACACCTTC. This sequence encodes CASSQDGTANYGYTF.

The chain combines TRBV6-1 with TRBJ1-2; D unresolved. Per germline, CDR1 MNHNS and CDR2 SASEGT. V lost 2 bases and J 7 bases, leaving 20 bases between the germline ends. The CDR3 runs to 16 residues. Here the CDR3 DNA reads TGTGCCAGCAGTGAAACTGGCGGGGATGGAGGCGGTGGCTACACCTTC. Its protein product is CASSETGGDGGGGYTF.

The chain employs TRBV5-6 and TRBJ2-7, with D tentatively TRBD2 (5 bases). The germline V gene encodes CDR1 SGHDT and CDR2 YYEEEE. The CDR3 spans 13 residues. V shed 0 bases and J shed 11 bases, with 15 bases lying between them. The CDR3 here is CASSLGSGEREYF. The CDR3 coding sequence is TGTGCCAGCAGCTTGGGGTCGGGCGAGAGGGAGTACTTC.

The CDR3 loop is CASSPPFGGSRTDTQYF. In DNA form, the CDR3 reads TGTGCCAGCTCACCACCTTTCGGCGGCAGTCGGACAGATACGCAGTATTTT. The chain joins TRBV18 to TRBJ2-3, with D unresolved. Germline CDR1 and CDR2: KGHSH and LQKENI. V dropped 0 bases and J dropped 3 bases, with 16 bases sitting between them. This CDR3 comprises 17 residues.

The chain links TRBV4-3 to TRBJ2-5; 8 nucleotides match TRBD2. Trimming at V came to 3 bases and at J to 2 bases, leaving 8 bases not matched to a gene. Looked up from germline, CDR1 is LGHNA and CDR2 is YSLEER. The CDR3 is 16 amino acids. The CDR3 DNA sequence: TGCGCCAGCAGCCAGGTAGCGGGACCCTCTCAAGAGACCCAGTACTTC. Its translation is CASSQVAGPSQETQYF.

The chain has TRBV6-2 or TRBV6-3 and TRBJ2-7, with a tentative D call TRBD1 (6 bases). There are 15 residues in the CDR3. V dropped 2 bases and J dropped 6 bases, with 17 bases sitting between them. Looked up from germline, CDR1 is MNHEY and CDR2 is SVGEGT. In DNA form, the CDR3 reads TGTGCCAGCAGTTACAGGGGCACAGGGTTCAGCGAGCAGTACTTC. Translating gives CASSYRGTGFSEQYF.

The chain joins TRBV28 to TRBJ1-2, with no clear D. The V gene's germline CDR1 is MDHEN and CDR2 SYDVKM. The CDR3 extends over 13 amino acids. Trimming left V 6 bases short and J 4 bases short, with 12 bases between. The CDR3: CASRGDVGYGYTF. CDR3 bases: TGTGCCAGCAGAGGAGATGTGGGCTATGGCTACACCTTC.